This TCR beta chain emerged from a study of cytomegalovirus exposure and HLA in healthy donors. Study observations and caveats: The authors later linked a missense DCLRE1C variant to TCR beta V- and J-gene trimming. Exclusion applied to some V segments, including TRBV6-2 and TRBV6-3, as they were indistinguishable. Published work reported that the classifier diagnosed cytomegalovirus status with high specificity and sensitivity.

With 60 Vbeta and 13 Jbeta primers, the PCR was carried out. TCRdb's copy holds only in-frame clones and misses some; the assay was immunoSEQ multiplex PCR. The sample carries 180,000 or so clones, 65% to 85% recorded once. With V trimmed by 0 bases and J by 0 bases, 7 bases remained unmatched. Germline assignment: CDR1 SGHRS and CDR2 YFSETQ. CDR3 length equals 17 residues. On this clone itself: Its antigen is currently unknown.

V and J are TRBV5-1 and TRBJ2-3; 7 nucleotides agree with TRBD2. Material: PBMCs. This TCR was sampled from a girl aged 5 to 17 in good health and CMV-seropositive. The CDR3 reads CASSLVSGLASTDTQYF. The CDR3 DNA sequence: TGCGCCAGCAGCTTGGTTAGCGGGCTTGCTAGCACAGATACGCAGTATTTT.